Shown below are 30 T cell receptor beta chains from a single sample sequenced in a study of shared clonotypes between healthy human individuals. The naive CD8 fraction comprised CD45RO-negative cells positively selected for CCR7 and excluded terminally differentiated effector memory CD45RA+ cells. Data came from immunoSEQ multiplex PCR; TCRdb stores just in-frame clones and leaves some out. The table has about 2.1 million clones, just over 90% seen once. Sequences were obtained from naive CD8+ T cells from PBMCs. Source of these receptors: a man between 18 and 35 years old in good health. Some clones in this sample may be carry-over from other donors' samples.

The V call is TRBV4-1, the J call TRBJ2-7, with D possibly TRBD1 on 6 matching bases. V shed 1 base and J shed 2 bases, with 12 bases lying between them. Germline loops: CDR1 MGHRA, CDR2 YSYEKL. The CDR3 covers 15 residues. The CDR3, as DNA: TGCGCCAGCAGCCAAGTCCCAGGGGACGCCTACGAGCAGTACTTC. Translation gives CASSQVPGDAYEQYF.

V and J are TRBV27 and TRBJ2-7; 11 bases align to TRBD2. The V gene end was trimmed by 5 bases and the J gene end by 2 bases; junction bases not matched to a gene: 5. Germline V CDR1 and CDR2: MNHEY, SMNVEV (reference sequence). CDR3 length equals 15 residues. CDR3: CASSPQGLAAYEQYF. DNA of the CDR3: TGTGCCAGCAGTCCGCAGGGACTAGCGGCCTACGAGCAGTACTTC.

The chain uses TRBV2 and TRBJ2-7; the D gene is possibly TRBD1 (5 bases). V lost 10 bases and J lost 0, with 13 bases in between. Germline V lookup: CDR1 SNHLY, CDR2 FYNNEI. The length of the CDR3 is 13 residues. This chain's CDR3 is CATVGQNSYEQYF. The CDR3 DNA is TGTGCCACGGTCGGACAAAACTCCTACGAGCAGTACTTC.

This clone was counted once. The rearrangement uses TRBV29-1 and TRBJ2-7, with 8 bases aligning to TRBD1. CDR3 length: 12 amino acids. The junction had 7 bases not matched to a gene; V was cut back by 7 bases and J by 5 bases. Germline V CDR1 and CDR2: SQVTM, ANQGSEA. The CDR3 protein is CSALPTGDEQYF. In DNA, the CDR3 is TGCAGCGCCCTCCCGACAGGGGACGAGCAGTACTTC.

The V gene is TRBV27, the J gene TRBJ2-1, with TRBD2 matching 14 bases. Germline lookup yields CDR1 MNHEY and CDR2 SMNVEV (reference sequence). V lost 5 bases, J lost 5 bases, and 8 bases stayed unmatched. CDR3 size: 17 residues. This chain's CDR3 is CASSQRTSGRTNNEQFF. CDR3 nucleotide sequence: TGTGCCAGCAGTCAGAGGACTAGCGGGAGGACGAACAATGAGCAGTTCTTC.

This clone came up a few times. The chain uses TRBV9 and TRBJ1-1; 7 positions agree with TRBD1. This CDR3 spans 15 amino acids. In germline, CDR1 is SGDLS, CDR2 YYNGEE. The trim removed 4 bases at V and 0 bases at J, leaving 6 bases unmatched. The CDR3 region is CASSLGGQLNTEAFF. In DNA form, the CDR3 reads TGTGCCAGCAGCCTGGGGGGACAGTTGAACACTGAAGCTTTCTTT.

The genes are TRBV7-9 and TRBJ2-1, with D unresolved. This CDR3 region has 13 residues. The ends were cut back, 9 bases at V and 8 bases at J, with 17 bases in the middle. Germline V gene lookup returns CDR1 SEHNR and CDR2 FQNEAQ (reference sequence). The DNA of the CDR3 is TGTGCCAGTGCCATGTATCCGGCGGATGAGCAGTTCTTC. Protein sequence: CASAMYPADEQFF.

Comment on this clone: The same CDR3 can be traced to other DNA sequences in this sample. This chain links TRBV27 with TRBJ2-7; D uncertain. Germline CDR1 reads MNHEY; CDR2 reads SMNVEV (reference sequence). The CDR3 contains 12 residues. V dropped 4 bases and J dropped 3 bases, with 7 bases sitting between them. The CDR3 is CASSYQGYEQYF. In DNA form, the CDR3 reads TGTGCCAGCAGTTATCAAGGCTACGAGCAGTACTTC.

The V gene is TRBV28, the J gene TRBJ2-7; TRBD1 might be the D (6 bases). The CDR3 has 13 amino acids. Germline lookup yields CDR1 MDHEN and CDR2 SYDVKM. Trimming shortened V by 2 bases and J by 2 bases, and 7 bases separated the two germline ends. The CDR3 loop reads CASSLRDTYEQYF. The DNA for the CDR3 is TGTGCCAGCAGTTTACGGGACACCTACGAGCAGTACTTC.

The rearrangement joins TRBV5-6 to TRBJ1-3, with D hard to call. The CDR3 runs to 16 residues. Germline CDR1 and CDR2: SGHDT and YYEEEE. The V end lost 0 bases, the J end lost 3 bases, and 13 bases lay between the germline ends. The CDR3 loop is CASSLDPFLSGNTIYF. As DNA, the CDR3 is TGTGCCAGCAGCTTGGACCCATTCCTAAGTGGAAACACCATATATTTT.

This chain connects TRBV5-1 to TRBJ2-1, with 7 bases that match TRBD2. The V and J ends lost 0 bases and 2 bases, in that order; junction bases with no gene match: 8. This CDR3 contains 17 residues. Germline lookup yields CDR1 SGHRS and CDR2 YFSETQ. The CDR3 nucleotides read TGCGCCAGCAGCTTGGAAGGCGGGAGAGGCCCCTACAATGAGCAGTTCTTC. It encodes CASSLEGGRGPYNEQFF.

The chain uses TRBV18 and TRBJ2-1, with TRBD2 identical over 10 bases. This CDR3 has 16 residues. CDR1 and CDR2 (germline): KGHSH, LQKENI. Losses at the gene ends were 5 bases for V and 1 base for J; bases not matched to a gene: 5. The chain's CDR3 is CASSATAGGSYNEQFF. In nucleotides, the CDR3 is TGTGCCAGCTCAGCCACAGCGGGAGGGTCCTACAATGAGCAGTTCTTC.

V and J are TRBV6-6 and TRBJ2-7; TRBD2 matches 11 bases. The J segment lost 0 bases and the V segment lost 6 bases, leaving 7 bases of the junction unmatched. The CDR3 extends over 16 amino acids. The germline gives CDR1 MNHNY, CDR2 SVGAGI (reference sequence). This chain's CDR3 is CASSWGLAASSYEQYF. CDR3 nucleotides: TGTGCCAGCAGCTGGGGACTAGCGGCTAGCTCCTACGAGCAGTACTTC.

The chain combines TRBV5-1 with TRBJ1-2; weak D call: TRBD1 (5 bases). CDR3 length: 13 amino acids. V gave up 4 bases and J gave up 0 bases, with 7 bases separating them. Germline CDR1 reads SGHRS; CDR2 reads YFSETQ. As DNA, the CDR3 is TGCGCCAGCAGCGGGGGGACTAACTATGGCTACACCTTC. Its translation: CASSGGTNYGYTF.

The genes are TRBV9 and TRBJ1-2; no clear D. V lost 0 bases and J lost 8, with 14 bases in between. The CDR3 has 14 amino acids. Looked up from germline, CDR1 is SGDLS and CDR2 is YYNGEE. CDR3 amino acids: CASSVGGRTRGYTF. The CDR3, as DNA: TGTGCCAGCAGCGTAGGCGGACGTACGCGAGGCTACACCTTC. The complete variable domain, with remaining parts taken from reference TRBV9 and TRBJ1-2, reads DSGVTQTPKHLITATGQRVTLRCSPRSGDLSVYWYQQSLDQGLQFLIQYYNGEERAKGNILERFSAQQFPDLHSELNLSSLELGDSALYFCASSVGGRTRGYTFGSGTRLTVV.

The chain is built from TRBV27 and TRBJ2-7; D is unresolved. Germline V gene sequence: CDR1 MNHEY, CDR2 SMNVEV (reference sequence). V gave up 6 bases and J gave up 7 bases, with 7 bases separating them. The CDR3 has 10 amino acids. CDR3 sequence: CASSLQEQYF. The CDR3 region has the DNA TGTGCCAGCAGCCTACAAGAGCAGTACTTC.

The rearrangement uses TRBV18 and TRBJ2-4, with TRBD1 identical over 8 bases. CDR3 length: 16 residues. The junction had 9 bases not matched to a gene; V was cut back by 5 bases and J by 3 bases. CDR1 and CDR2 from the germline V gene are KGHSH and LQKENI. The CDR3 bases are TGTGCCAGCTCAACATCGACAGGGGTTGTCAAAAACATTCAGTACTTC. This sequence encodes CASSTSTGVVKNIQYF. Full variable domain (rest looked up from reference TRBV18 and TRBJ2-4): NAGVMQNPRHLVRRRGQEARLRCSPMKGHSHVYWYRQLPEEGLKFMVYLQKENIIDESGMPKERFSAEFPKEGPSILRIQQVVRGDSAAYFCASSTSTGVVKNIQYFGAGTRLSVL.

The genes are TRBV14 and TRBJ2-1; 10 bases are a match to TRBD2. V was clipped by 9 bases and J by 6 bases; unmatched bases: 5. Germline CDR1 reads SGHDN; CDR2 reads FVKESK. The CDR3 totals 13 residues. CDR3 DNA sequence: TGTGCCAGTAAGCGGGAGGGAGTCAATGAGCAGTTCTTC. Protein: CASKREGVNEQFF.

The chain employs TRBV7-2 and TRBJ2-7, with 7 bases aligning to TRBD1. This CDR3 has 17 amino acids. V lost 1 base, J lost 2 bases, and 11 bases stayed unmatched. CDR1 is SGHTA and CDR2 is FQGNSA in the germline V gene. The CDR3 coding sequence is TGTGCCAGCAGCTTAGTGGTGGTGTCAGGGGGTCCCTACGAGCAGTACTTC. As protein: CASSLVVVSGGPYEQYF.

V and J are TRBV6-1 and TRBJ2-1; D tentatively reads TRBD1 or TRBD2 (5 bases each). Trimming removed 6 bases at V and 0 bases at J, with 12 bases between. Germline values: CDR1 MNHNS, CDR2 SASEGT. The CDR3 is 15 amino acids. The CDR3, as DNA: TGTGCCAGCAGGGTGGGACCCGTCTCCTACAATGAGCAGTTCTTC. Translating gives CASRVGPVSYNEQFF.

The chain recombines TRBV7-9 with TRBJ1-1; D is undetermined. The germline V and J ends were trimmed by 7 bases and 4 bases, with 16 bases remaining between them. CDR3 length: 14 amino acids. Per germline, CDR1 SEHNR and CDR2 FQNEAQ (reference sequence). In nucleotides, the CDR3 is TGTGCCAGCACCTCGACTCGGCAGAGCACTGAAGCTTTCTTT. Its translation: CASTSTRQSTEAFF.

The gene calls are TRBV28 and TRBJ2-7; D is perhaps TRBD1 or TRBD2 (6 bases each). With 8 bases removed from V and 0 bases from J, the gap between germline ends came to 14 bases. The CDR3 spans 14 residues. In germline, CDR1 is MDHEN, CDR2 SYDVKM. Written as DNA, the CDR3 is TGTGCCAGCCGACTAGACAGGAGCTCCTACGAGCAGTACTTC. It specifies CASRLDRSSYEQYF.

The chain uses TRBV7-9 and TRBJ2-7, with D perhaps being TRBD1 or TRBD2 (5 bases each). Germline lookup yields CDR1 SEHNR and CDR2 FQNEAQ (reference sequence). Trimming removed 5 bases from V and 0 bases from J, with 14 bases in between. The CDR3 covers 15 residues. The CDR3 here is CASSQVGTGSYEQYF. In nucleotides, the CDR3 is TGTGCCAGCAGCCAGGTTGGGACCGGCTCCTACGAGCAGTACTTC. The full variable domain, its missing parts supplied by reference TRBV7-9 and TRBJ2-7, is DTGVSQNPRHKITKRGQNVTFRCDPISEHNRLYWYRQTLGQGPEFLTYFQNEAQLEKSRLLSDRFSAERPKGSFSTLEIQRTEQGDSAMYLCASSQVGTGSYEQYFGPGTRLTVT.

This chain links TRBV7-2 with TRBJ1-1, with D perhaps TRBD1 (6 bases). Germline CDR1 reads SGHTA; CDR2 reads FQGNSA. Trimming took off 2 bases at V and 1 base at J, with 11 bases between the two ends. The CDR3 has 15 residues. Here the CDR3 DNA reads TGTGCCAGCAGCTTACCCGGGACACAGAACACTGAAGCTTTCTTT. Translated, it gives CASSLPGTQNTEAFF.

This rearrangement joins TRBV9 to TRBJ2-7, with 11 bases fitting TRBD2. Germline V gene data show CDR1 as SGDLS and CDR2 as YYNGEE. The CDR3 runs 15 residues. V lost 3 bases, J lost 2 bases, and 4 bases stayed unmatched. The CDR3 reads CASSGTSGSTYEQYF. CDR3 in DNA: TGTGCCAGCAGCGGGACTAGCGGGTCTACCTACGAGCAGTACTTC. Together with reference TRBV9 and TRBJ2-7, the CDR3 gives the full variable domain: DSGVTQTPKHLITATGQRVTLRCSPRSGDLSVYWYQQSLDQGLQFLIQYYNGEERAKGNILERFSAQQFPDLHSELNLSSLELGDSALYFCASSGTSGSTYEQYFGPGTRLTVT.

The chain combines TRBV7-9 with TRBJ2-1; TRBD2 aligns across 11 bases. The CDR3 sequence is 16 residues long. The germline CDR1 and CDR2 sequences are SEHNR and FQNEAQ (reference sequence). The V and J ends lost 4 bases and 8 bases, in that order; junction bases with no gene match: 10. CDR3: CASSSRLAGGLDEQFF. The DNA for the CDR3 is TGTGCCAGCAGCTCCCGGTTAGCGGGAGGGTTGGATGAGCAGTTCTTC.

The CDR3 DNA reads TGTGCCAGCAGCCCCGGGAGTGACAACACCATATATTTT. Its translation: CASSPGSDNTIYF. The chain uses TRBV7-9 and TRBJ1-3; D is unresolved. Per the germline V gene, CDR1 is SEHNR and CDR2 is FQNEAQ (reference sequence). Trimming took off 5 bases at V and 7 bases at J, with 12 bases between the two ends. This CDR3 is 13 amino acids long. The complete variable domain, with remaining parts taken from reference TRBV7-9 and TRBJ1-3, reads DTGVSQNPRHKITKRGQNVTFRCDPISEHNRLYWYRQTLGQGPEFLTYFQNEAQLEKSRLLSDRFSAERPKGSFSTLEIQRTEQGDSAMYLCASSPGSDNTIYFGEGSWLTVV.

The chain employs TRBV19 and TRBJ2-3, with TRBD2 matching over 11 bases. This CDR3 is built from 15 residues. Germline V gene sequence: CDR1 LNHDA, CDR2 SQIVND (reference sequence). Trimming took 3 bases from V and 6 from J; bases not matched to a gene: 5. The CDR3 sequence: CASSILAGGADTQYF. The CDR3 nucleotides read TGTGCCAGTAGTATTCTAGCGGGAGGTGCGGATACGCAGTATTTT.

This chain connects TRBV5-4 to TRBJ2-2; 8 nucleotides agree with TRBD2. The J segment lost 4 bases and the V segment lost 10 bases, leaving 3 bases of the junction unmatched. The CDR3 consists of 12 residues. Germline CDR1 is SGHNT and CDR2 is YYREEE (reference sequence). The CDR3 coding sequence is TGTGCCTCGGGAGGGAGCACCGGGGAGCTGTTTTTT. This codes for CASGGSTGELFF.

With respect to this clone: The junction differs from germline at one of its ends, possibly a read error. The rearrangement links TRBV11-2 to TRBJ2-7, with 8 bases fitting TRBD2. Germline V gene sequence: CDR1 SGHAT, CDR2 FQNNGV. The CDR3 loop spans 15 amino acids. In DNA form, the CDR3 reads TGTGCCAGCAGCTATACGACTAGCGAAGCATACGGGCAGTACTTC. As protein: CASSYTTSEAYGQYF.